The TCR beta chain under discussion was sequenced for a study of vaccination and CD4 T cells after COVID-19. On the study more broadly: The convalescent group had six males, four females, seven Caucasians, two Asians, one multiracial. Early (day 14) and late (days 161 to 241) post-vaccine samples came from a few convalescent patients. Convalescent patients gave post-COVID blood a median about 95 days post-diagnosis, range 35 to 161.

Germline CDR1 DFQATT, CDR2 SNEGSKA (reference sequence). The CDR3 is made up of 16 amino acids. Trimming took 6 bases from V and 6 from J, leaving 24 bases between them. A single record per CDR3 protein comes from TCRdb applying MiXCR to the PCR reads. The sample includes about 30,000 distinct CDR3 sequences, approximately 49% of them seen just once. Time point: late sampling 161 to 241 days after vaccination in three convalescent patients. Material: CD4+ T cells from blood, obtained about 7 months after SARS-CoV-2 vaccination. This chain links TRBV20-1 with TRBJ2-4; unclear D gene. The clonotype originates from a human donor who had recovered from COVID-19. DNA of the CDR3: TGCAGTGCCTCCCTGTCGGGCCTCACCCGTCGAAACATTCAGTACTTC. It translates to CSASLSGLTRRNIQYF.